This T cell receptor beta chain comes out of a study of spatial heterogeneity in lung cancer. Overall study context: Raw sequencing reads included, on average, more than eight appearances of each unique TCR and UMI combination. Whole-study findings and limits: At tumor resection, ubiquitous expanded TCRs were detected in blood more often than later.

The V and J ends lost 4 bases and 0 bases, in that order; junction bases with no gene match: 3. This CDR3 has 15 amino acids. Germline V gene sequence: CDR1 MNHEY, CDR2 SVGAGI. TCRdb processed the 5' RACE reads anew with MiXCR; each CDR3 protein has one entry. The sample lists 7,500 to 8,000 distinct CDR3 sequences; over 7% were seen once. Documented time point: sample taken at primary tumor resection. Whole RNA, which was extracted from tumor, nontumor lung tissue or frozen PBMC, was sequenced without any cell sorting. This clonotype was seen many times. The antigen is not known. With the library built for alpha chains, this beta chain is off target and its frequency is not meaningful.

Material: PBMCs, obtained at surgery. V gene TRBV6-5 combines with J gene TRBJ2-1; 7 bases are shared with TRBD2. This sequence was found in a male donor with early-stage non-small cell lung cancer. This CDR3 reads CASSSGLGSYNEQFF. The CDR3 coding sequence is TGTGCCAGCAGTTCTGGACTAGGCTCCTACAATGAGCAGTTCTTC.